The 18 T cell receptor beta chains listed next were all sequenced from one sample in a study of beta chain features in type 1 diabetes. Every bit of the isolated RNA underwent reverse transcription, so sequencing read expressed TCRB transcripts. Profiling relied on immunoSEQ multiplex PCR, and the TCRdb table lists in-frame clones only, not all of them. Seen here are about 370,000 clones, 9.5% to 10% observed once, and the top ten hold about 0.64%. Study observations and caveats: When Type 1 diabetes patients were examined, their TCRB CDR3s proved moderately but significantly shorter in all four CD4+ subsets.

The antigens these receptors bind are not known. Sequenced input: central memory CD4+ T cells from blood. The receptors stem from a man aged 30 to 45 with type 1 diabetes.

The chain carries TRBV5-1 and TRBJ1-2, with 9 bases matching TRBD1. CDR3 length: 14 residues. The germline gives CDR1 SGHRS, CDR2 YFSETQ. J gave up 6 bases and V 0 bases, and 3 bases lay outside the gene matches. The CDR3 sequence: CASSLVGQGDGYTF. The CDR3 region has the DNA TGCGCCAGCAGCTTGGTGGGACAGGGTGATGGCTACACCTTC. Together with reference TRBV5-1 and TRBJ1-2, the CDR3 gives the full variable domain: KAGVTQTPRYLIKTRGQQVTLSCSPISGHRSVSWYQQTPGQGLQFLFEYFSETQRNKGNFPGRFSGRQFSNSRSEMNVSTLELGDSALYLCASSLVGQGDGYTFGSGTRLTVV.

On this clone: A read error may produce the germline difference seen at one junction end. This chain uses TRBV2 with TRBJ1-2; 7 positions match TRBD1. This CDR3 spans 11 amino acids. Germline lookup yields CDR1 SNHLY and CDR2 FYNNEI. CDR3 coding DNA: TGTGCTACAGCAGGGGGAAGGGCGGGGAACTTC. This translates into CATAGGRAGNF.

The J gene is TRBJ2-7, the V gene TRBV7-2; D is unclear. V lost 3 bases and J 3 bases, leaving 9 bases between the germline ends. The CDR3 covers 13 residues. CDR1 and CDR2 from the germline V gene are SGHTA and FQGNSA. In nucleotides, the CDR3 is TGTGCCAGCAGCTTGGGCGGCAACTACGAGCAGTACTTC. Translated: CASSLGGNYEQYF. Full variable domain (rest looked up from reference TRBV7-2 and TRBJ2-7): GAGVSQSPSNKVTEKGKDVELRCDPISGHTALYWYRQSLGQGLEFLIYFQGNSAPDKSGLPSDRFSAERTGGSVSTLTIQRTQQEDSAVYLCASSLGGNYEQYFGPGTRLTVT.

The J gene is TRBJ1-6, the V gene TRBV7-9; D unclear. Deletions cut 1 base from V and 8 bases from J, with 6 bases between. Germline V gives CDR1 SEHNR, CDR2 FQNEAQ (reference sequence). CDR3 length: 13 amino acids. CDR3 residues: CASSLDGHSPLHF. The CDR3 DNA reads TGTGCCAGCAGCTTAGACGGCCATTCACCCCTCCACTTT.

The rearrangement joins TRBV7-2 to TRBJ1-1, with D possibly TRBD1 on 5 matching bases. The CDR3 has 15 residues. Germline CDR1 and CDR2: SGHTA and FQGNSA. Trimming cost V 3 bases and J 5 bases, with 16 bases left between them. The CDR3 sequence: CASSFMAPEGTEAFF. Written as DNA, the CDR3 is TGTGCCAGCAGCTTTATGGCCCCGGAGGGGACTGAAGCTTTCTTT.

This sequence joins TRBV5-1 and TRBJ2-1, with D perhaps matching TRBD1 (6 bases). V was trimmed by 4 bases and J by 4 bases, leaving 15 bases between them. CDR3 length: 15 residues. The germline V gene encodes CDR1 SGHRS and CDR2 YFSETQ. Written as DNA, the CDR3 is TGCGCCAGCAGCCCGAATGTGGGGGCATACAATGAGCAGTTCTTC. Protein sequence: CASSPNVGAYNEQFF.

This sequence joins TRBV28 and TRBJ2-5; D unresolved. Germline assignment: CDR1 MDHEN and CDR2 SYDVKM. This CDR3 contains 16 residues. The germline V and J ends were trimmed by 1 base and 3 bases, with 15 bases remaining between them. CDR3 sequence (DNA): TGTGCCAGCAGTTTATTGGTAGCAGGTAAAAAAGAGACCCAGTACTTC. It encodes CASSLLVAGKKETQYF.

This clone turned up a few times. This sequence joins TRBV28 and TRBJ2-3, with D possibly being TRBD1 or TRBD2 (5 bases each). The germline gives CDR1 MDHEN, CDR2 SYDVKM. The CDR3 is 16 amino acids. Trimming stripped 3 bases from V and 5 bases from J, with 18 bases between. The CDR3: CASSFSAGTAVDTQYF. CDR3 bases: TGTGCCAGCAGTTTCTCGGCTGGGACGGCCGTAGATACGCAGTATTTT. The full variable domain, rest sourced from reference TRBV28 and TRBJ2-3, is DVKVTQSSRYLVKRTGEKVFLECVQDMDHENMFWYRQDPGLGLRLIYFSYDVKMKEKGDIPEGYSVSREKKERFSLILESASTNQTSMYLCASSFSAGTAVDTQYFGPGTRLTVL.

This clone was observed a few times. The chain has TRBV10-3 and TRBJ2-7; D may be TRBD2 (5 bases). The CDR3 runs 16 residues. Germline CDR1 is ENHRY and CDR2 is SYGVKD. Deletions cut 2 bases from V and 4 bases from J, with 18 bases between. The DNA of the CDR3 is TGTGCCATCAGTGAGCCTTCTGGACTTAACGAGTACGAGCAGTACTTC. It specifies CAISEPSGLNEYEQYF.

The rearrangement joins TRBV18 to TRBJ2-1; the match to TRBD1 covers 8 bases. Germline loops: CDR1 KGHSH, CDR2 LQKENI. The length of the CDR3 is 17 residues. Losses at the gene ends were 5 bases for V and 1 base for J; bases not matched to a gene: 10. CDR3 residues: CASSTQGQGLSYNEQFF. The CDR3 DNA reads as TGTGCCAGCTCAACCCAAGGACAGGGATTATCCTACAATGAGCAGTTCTTC.

This clone was observed a handful of times. A much larger clone lies one base from this, so it may be a read error. V is TRBV7-3 and J is TRBJ1-1, with D possibly TRBD1 on 5 matching bases. CDR1 and CDR2 from the germline V gene are SGHTA and FQGTGA. The CDR3 covers 13 residues. V was clipped by 5 bases and J by 1 base, with 8 bases between them. The CDR3: CASSPQANTEAFF. The CDR3 DNA reads as TGTGCCAGCAGCCCACAGGCGAACACTGAAGCTTTCTTT.

The rearrangement links TRBV5-4 to TRBJ2-3; D is undetermined. V was pared by 4 bases and J by 0 bases, with 12 bases between. CDR1 and CDR2 from the germline V gene are SGHNT and YYREEE (reference sequence). This CDR3 contains 15 residues. The CDR3 sequence is CASSVGWPSTDTQYF. CDR3 nucleotide sequence: TGTGCCAGCAGCGTCGGGTGGCCTAGCACAGATACGCAGTATTTT.

The gene calls are TRBV10-2 and TRBJ2-7; 8 bases fit TRBD2. This CDR3 is 14 amino acids long. V lost 5 bases to trimming and J lost 3 bases; unmatched junction nucleotides: 6. Germline-derived CDR1 and CDR2 are WSHSY and SAAADI. CDR3 bases: TGCGCCAGCAGTTTCGGGGGGGGAGACTACGAGCAGTACTTC. Translating it yields CASSFGGGDYEQYF.

J is TRBJ1-2 and V is TRBV6-5; 7 nucleotides align to TRBD1. The CDR3 is made up of 15 amino acids. The germline gives CDR1 MNHEY, CDR2 SVGAGI. V shed 6 bases and J 0 bases; nucleotides not matched to a gene: 7. CDR3 sequence: CASRRDSEANYGYTF. CDR3 nucleotide sequence: TGTGCCAGCAGACGGGACAGCGAGGCTAACTATGGCTACACCTTC.

The rearrangement uses TRBV2 and TRBJ1-5, with D possibly being TRBD1 (5 bases). CDR1 is SNHLY and CDR2 is FYNNEI in the germline V gene. The ends were cut back, 6 bases at V and 5 bases at J, with 17 bases in the middle. The CDR3 runs to 15 residues. The CDR3 spells CASSLGGNQYQPQHF. The CDR3 DNA follows: TGTGCCAGCAGCCTGGGGGGGAACCAATATCAGCCCCAGCATTTT.

This clone appeared a few times. The V and J genes are TRBV29-1 and TRBJ2-3, with 8 bases identical to TRBD1. The CDR3 runs 13 residues. The germline CDR1 and CDR2 sequences are SQVTM and ANQGSEA. V lost 7 bases and J lost 5; bases outside the gene matches: 8. The CDR3 DNA is TGCAGCGCTGAGGGCAGGGGGCAAGATACGCAGTATTTT. Translation: CSAEGRGQDTQYF.

This clone was observed a few times. This rearrangement joins TRBV4-3 to TRBJ2-1; D is uncertain. Germline lookup yields CDR1 LGHNA and CDR2 YSLEER. The CDR3 covers 15 residues. V dropped 0 bases and J dropped 4 bases, with 10 bases sitting between them. Written as DNA, the CDR3 is TGCGCCAGCAGCCAAGAGCGGACCGGATACAATGAGCAGTTCTTC. Protein: CASSQERTGYNEQFF.

In regard to this clone: The sample carries other DNA sequences with the same CDR3. The rearrangement joins TRBV5-4 to TRBJ2-2; D is unresolved. This CDR3 contains 15 residues. V was trimmed by 0 bases and J by 5 bases, leaving 11 bases between them. Germline CDR1 is SGHNT and CDR2 is YYREEE (reference sequence). The CDR3 reads CASSLVGRSTGELFF. The CDR3 DNA is TGTGCCAGCAGCTTGGTGGGCCGTTCGACCGGGGAGCTGTTTTTT.